The entry that follows covers one T cell receptor (beta chain) sequence. Its target antigen remains unknown. No base qualities exist here, and no much larger clone lies one base off it. This specimen comes from a study of T cells in Graves' hyperthyroidism and ophthalmopathy (dated by TCRdb to between 2018 and 2020). With regard to the full study: Peripheral blood samples were taken at initial diagnosis, before any treatment was given. A discovery cohort of roughly 100 patients, approximately 44 with Graves' ophthalmopathy and 55 to 60 with stable Graves' hyperthyroidism, was used to find distinguishing TCR V-J signatures. Prospective prediction of ophthalmopathy was tested in an independent validation cohort of approximately 18 hyperthyroidism patients and approximately 17 patients who later progressed to ophthalmopathy. The 80 to 100 discovery patients were randomly divided into training and test sets at a 7:3 ratio. In addition, the study compared T-cell repertoires in thyroid tissue and in blood from roughly 6 Graves' hyperthyroidism patients. After sampling, hyperthyroidism patients received methimazole starting at 30 mg daily, and ophthalmopathy patients received high-dose intravenous methylprednisolone. TCR Vbeta CDR3 sequencing of 135 peripheral blood samples (over 40 ophthalmopathy, approximately 80 hyperthyroidism and some 17 progressor patients) is reported in the paper. On the study overall, not on this receptor specifically: In validation, progression to ophthalmopathy was predicted by the model with 70% to 71% sensitivity and about 72% specificity, a median of approximately 6.5 months before onset. Most expanded thyroid clonotypes (frequency above 0.001) were also found in blood, which suggests that blood repertoires may mirror thyroid immune responses. A model built on a 13 V-J signature distinguished ophthalmopathy from stable hyperthyroidism, reaching about 88% sensitivity and 81.08% specificity in cross-validation and 80%/75% in testing. No statistical method was used to set the sample size in advance, and investigators knew the group allocation.

The TCR beta CDR3 regions were amplified from RNA transcripts. For the first round of RT-PCR on the TCR CDR3, the HTBI primer set was used together with the Qiagen OneStep RT-PCR kit. The libraries were constructed in a second round of multiplex PCR and then size-selected and purified. Paired-end sequencing of the libraries was performed with 100 bp reads on an Illumina HiSeq2000. The paper's processing steps were these. SOAPnuke was used to process the raw data, throwing out any read that contained adapters or uncalled bases, had a mean Phred below 15, or lacked an exact constant-primer or identifier match. COPE v1.2.5 was used to merge the high-quality paired reads, and each unique nucleotide sequence was defined as a clonotype. Clonotypes were aligned to IMGT TRBV, TRBD and TRBJ reference segments using MiTCR v1.1. Analysis was restricted to V-J combinations with a frequency above 0.0001, which covered 98% to 99.2% of repertoires. The TCS score was defined as F50 (clonal expansion) divided by E x V (chaos), with BLOSUM62-based TCRdist calculated between CDR3 peptides within each V-J. Welch's t-statistics and random forest reduced 450 to 600 V-J features to 13, which were used in a naive Bayes classifier (R e1071). Clones were called with MiXCR by TCRdb after fastp trimmed the public reads at Q25, and only in-frame beta chains were retained. Here each entry gathers all rows of one CDR3 protein and keeps the most common genes and DNA. The authors' filters were not applied to this entry. A total of 600,000 or so distinct CDR3 sequences appear in this sample, about 14% of them only once. The top ten clones comprise under 15% of the sample.

The CDR3 has 13 amino acids, counting the end cysteine and phenylalanine. The sequence is cut down to CDR3 DNA, 39 bases in frame from base 1. V was cut back by 2 bases and J by 10 bases, leaving a gap of 12 bases between them. Looking up the germline V gene yields CDR1 MGHRA and CDR2 YSYEKL. Ophthalmopathy patients had moderately to severely active disease, Clinical Activity Score of at least 3, NOSPECS grade of at least 4, and duration under 3 months. Patients with uncontrolled infections, other autoimmune diseases, pregnancy or lactation were excluded. Diagnoses were established on the basis of clinical symptoms, serum thyroxine and TRAb, thyroid ultrasound, and orbital computed tomography. PBMCs were isolated from more than 9 ml of fresh peripheral blood by Ficoll-Paque density gradient centrifugation. Total RNA was extracted with Trizol reagent, and quality was checked on an Agilent 2100 Bioanalyzer.

The chain is assembled from TRBV4-1 and TRBJ2-1; the D match is possibly TRBD1 or TRBD2, with 5 bases aligned in each. The receptor was derived from a woman between 45 and 65 years old with Graves' ophthalmopathy. Sequenced input: blood. The CDR3 protein is CASSQLGVGEQFF. The DNA sequence is TGCGCCAGCAGCCAATTGGGGGTTGGGGAGCAGTTCTTC.